This record concerns one TCR beta chain sequence. The V gene end was trimmed by 3 bases and the J gene end by 5 bases; junction bases not matched to a gene: 2. The CDR3 is made up of 14 amino acids. Germline CDR1 reads SGHRS; CDR2 reads YFSETQ. The source of the sample is a study of blood T cell repertoires in COVID-19. Sequenced by immunoSEQ multiplex PCR; TCRdb stores in-frame clones only, minus some. This sample carries 20,000 to 30,000 clones, roughly four fifths of them seen once, and the ten largest clones take less than 2.5%. The chain links TRBV5-1 to TRBJ1-4; 9 bases agree with TRBD1. The sequence was collected from a woman in her seventies with COVID-19, enrolled during active disease. The sample taken for sequencing was peripheral blood. The CDR3 loop reads CASSSGQGNEKLFF. DNA of the CDR3: TGCGCCAGCAGCTCGGGACAGGGAAATGAAAAACTGTTTTTT.